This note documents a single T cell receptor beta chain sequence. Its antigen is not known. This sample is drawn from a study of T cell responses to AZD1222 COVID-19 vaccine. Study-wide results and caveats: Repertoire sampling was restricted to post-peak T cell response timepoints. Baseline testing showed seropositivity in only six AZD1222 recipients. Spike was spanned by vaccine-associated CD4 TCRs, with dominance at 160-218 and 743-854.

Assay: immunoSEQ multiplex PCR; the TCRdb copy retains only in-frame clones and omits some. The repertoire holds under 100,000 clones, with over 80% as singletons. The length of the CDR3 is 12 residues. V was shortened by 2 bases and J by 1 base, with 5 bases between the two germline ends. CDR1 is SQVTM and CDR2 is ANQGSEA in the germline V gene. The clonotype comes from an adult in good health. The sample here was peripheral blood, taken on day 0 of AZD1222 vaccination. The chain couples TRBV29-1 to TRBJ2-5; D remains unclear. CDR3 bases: TGCAGCGTTGAACGAAGCCAAGAGACCCAGTACTTC. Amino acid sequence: CSVERSQETQYF.